These 23 T cell receptor beta chains came from one sample sequenced in a study of blood T cell repertoires in COVID-19. Produced via immunoSEQ multiplex PCR; TCRdb's table is partial and in-frame only. The data hold 330,000 or so clones, with about 90% observed a single time. The sequencing sample was made of PBMCs or T cells enriched from blood (not recorded which). These receptors originate from a middle-aged man in a cohort exposed to, infected with or recovered from COVID-19 (not recorded which).

The chain links TRBV12-5 to TRBJ2-1, with 13 bases aligning to TRBD2. Germline CDR1 LGHNT, CDR2 FRNRAP. The CDR3 covers 15 residues. The junction had 3 bases not matched to a gene; V was cut back by 3 bases and J by 7 bases. The CDR3 DNA sequence: TGTGCTAGTGGTTTCGGACTAGCGGGAGAAAATGAGCAGTTCTTC. Its translation is CASGFGLAGENEQFF.

The sample holds one count of this clone. The chain uses TRBV6-1 and TRBJ1-6, with 7 positions matching TRBD1. V shed 0 bases and J 10 bases; nucleotides not matched to a gene: 6. From germline, CDR1 is MNHNS and CDR2 SASEGT. The CDR3 contains 15 residues. This chain's CDR3 is CASSEAEQGKSPLHF. CDR3 sequence (DNA): TGTGCCAGCAGTGAAGCGGAACAGGGGAAATCACCCCTCCACTTT.

The chain links TRBV5-1 to TRBJ1-5, with D possibly matching TRBD1 (5 bases). Per germline, CDR1 SGHRS and CDR2 YFSETQ. V lost 4 bases, J lost 1 base, and 15 bases lay in between. The CDR3 contains 16 residues. The CDR3 DNA sequence: TGCGCCAGCAGCCCGGGGACTGATCCCAGCAATCAGCCCCAGCATTTT. It codes for CASSPGTDPSNQPQHF.

This sequence joins TRBV9 and TRBJ1-2; 7 bases are a match to TRBD1. Germline loops: CDR1 SGDLS, CDR2 YYNGEE. The trim removed 4 bases at V and 0 bases at J, leaving 15 bases unmatched. The CDR3 has 18 residues. Here the CDR3 DNA reads TGTGCCAGCAGCTATTTCATAACTCGGGACAGCTCTAACTATGGCTACACCTTC. Its protein product is CASSYFITRDSSNYGYTF.

In the case of this clone: The sample holds other DNA sequences that translate to the same CDR3. V and J are TRBV3-1 (or the pseudogene TRBV3-2) and TRBJ2-5; D is ambiguous. The CDR3 consists of 15 residues. Germline V gene data show CDR1 as LGHDT and CDR2 as YNNKEL (reference sequence). V was cut by 1 base and J by 2 bases, with 11 bases left in between. The DNA of the CDR3 is TGTGCCAGCAGCCAAGTGGGCGCCCCGCAAGAGACCCAGTACTTC. Translated: CASSQVGAPQETQYF.

This chain connects TRBV19 to TRBJ1-2, with 7 bases aligning to TRBD1. Germline V gene sequence: CDR1 LNHDA, CDR2 SQIVND (reference sequence). Trimming took 5 bases from V and 6 from J; bases not matched to a gene: 12. The CDR3 runs 15 residues. CDR3 in amino acids: CASSPGTVGKHGYTF. Here the CDR3 DNA reads TGTGCCAGTAGTCCAGGGACAGTGGGGAAACATGGCTACACCTTC. Complete variable domain (other parts from reference TRBV19 and TRBJ1-2): DGGITQSPKYLFRKEGQNVTLSCEQNLNHDAMYWYRQDPGQGLRLIYYSQIVNDFQKGDIAEGYSVSREKKESFPLTVTSAQKNPTAFYLCASSPGTVGKHGYTFGSGTRLTVV.

The rearrangement uses TRBV20-1 and TRBJ1-2; 8 nucleotides line up with TRBD1. The germline V gene encodes CDR1 DFQATT and CDR2 SNEGSKA (reference sequence). The trim removed 3 bases at V and 5 bases at J, leaving 8 bases unmatched. CDR3 length equals 14 residues. The CDR3 loop reads CSASGTGIWYGYTF. The DNA for the CDR3 is TGCAGTGCTAGTGGGACAGGTATTTGGTATGGCTACACCTTC.

The rearrangement joins TRBV19 to TRBJ1-4; weak D call: TRBD1 (5 bases). CDR1 is LNHDA and CDR2 is SQIVND in the germline V gene (reference sequence). Trimming pared 4 bases from V and 4 bases from J, leaving 19 bases between. The CDR3 length is 17 residues. CDR3 region: CASSTLSSGDYNEKLFF. CDR3 bases: TGTGCCAGTAGTACTCTCTCCTCGGGGGACTATAATGAAAAACTGTTTTTT.

The chain couples TRBV27 to TRBJ1-5; D is uncertain. The CDR3 contains 15 residues. The germline V gene has CDR1 MNHEY and CDR2 SMNVEV (reference sequence). Trimming removed 2 bases at V and 2 bases at J, with 10 bases between. The CDR3 DNA sequence: TGTGCCAGCAGTTTACGGAGGGAGGGCAATCAGCCCCAGCATTTT. Translating it yields CASSLRREGNQPQHF.

The chain is built from TRBV5-8 and TRBJ2-1; 9 bases align to TRBD2. The CDR3 has 17 residues. The germline V gene has CDR1 SGHTS and CDR2 YDEGEE. V shed 0 bases and J 4 bases; nucleotides not matched to a gene: 8. CDR3 protein: CASSLETSGGPYNEQFF. The CDR3 nucleotides are TGTGCCAGCAGCTTGGAGACGAGCGGGGGGCCGTACAATGAGCAGTTCTTC.

The J gene is TRBJ2-2, the V gene TRBV3-1 (or the pseudogene TRBV3-2); TRBD1 aligns across 7 bases. This CDR3 is 14 amino acids long. Germline V lookup: CDR1 LGHDT, CDR2 YNNKEL (reference sequence). V was pared by 2 bases and J by 5 bases, with 2 bases of the junction left unmatched. The CDR3 loop reads CASSQTGATGELFF. The CDR3 bases are TGTGCCAGCAGCCAAACAGGGGCGACCGGGGAGCTGTTTTTT.

The chain uses TRBV9 and TRBJ2-3, with D possibly being TRBD2 (6 bases). The CDR3 loop spans 14 amino acids. The germline gives CDR1 SGDLS, CDR2 YYNGEE. V was cut by 3 bases and J by 7 bases, with 15 bases left in between. The DNA of the CDR3 is TGTGCCAGCAGCGCCTCGGTTAGCGGATATACGCAGTATTTT. The encoded protein is CASSASVSGYTQYF.

The rearrangement uses TRBV7-8 and TRBJ2-6, with D possibly being TRBD1 (6 bases). The V and J ends lost 2 bases and 0 bases respectively, with 14 bases between them. This CDR3 has 18 residues. Per the germline V gene, CDR1 is SGHVS and CDR2 is FQNEAQ. CDR3: CASSLTRTASSGANVLTF. The CDR3 DNA is TGTGCCAGCAGCTTAACTAGGACAGCTAGCTCTGGGGCCAACGTCCTGACTTTC.

The chain joins TRBV3-1 (or the pseudogene TRBV3-2) to TRBJ1-5; a possible D gene is TRBD1 (5 bases). The CDR3 has 14 residues. The germline gives CDR1 LGHDT, CDR2 YNNKEL (reference sequence). The germline V and J ends were trimmed by 3 bases and 4 bases, with 10 bases remaining between them. The CDR3 bases are TGTGCCAGCAGCCAGGACAACCGTAATCAGCCCCAGCATTTT. Translating it yields CASSQDNRNQPQHF.

V usage is TRBV18 and J usage is TRBJ1-1; 9 bases agree with TRBD1. V trimming: 2 bases; J trimming: 0 bases; junction bases outside the gene matches: 10. Germline V lookup: CDR1 KGHSH, CDR2 LQKENI. This CDR3 comprises 18 residues. The CDR3 here is CASSPRGGTGTMNTEAFF. CDR3 coding DNA: TGTGCCAGCTCACCAAGGGGGGGGACAGGGACGATGAACACTGAAGCTTTCTTT.

This chain links TRBV5-1 with TRBJ1-2, with 7 bases fitting TRBD1. Germline-derived CDR1 and CDR2 are SGHRS and YFSETQ. This CDR3 spans 14 amino acids. V gave up 4 bases and J gave up 4 bases; unmatched junction bases: 7. The chain's CDR3 is CASSATGQGYGYTF. CDR3 nucleotide sequence: TGCGCCAGCAGCGCGACAGGGCAGGGCTATGGCTACACCTTC.

This rearrangement joins TRBV5-4 to TRBJ2-1; 9 nucleotides line up with TRBD2. The CDR3 covers 15 residues. CDR1 and CDR2 (germline): SGHNT, YYREEE (reference sequence). V trimming: 4 bases; J trimming: 0 bases; junction bases outside the gene matches: 2. CDR3 residues: CASSVSGSSYNEQFF. CDR3 DNA: TGTGCCAGCAGCGTTAGCGGGAGCTCCTACAATGAGCAGTTCTTC.

This chain connects TRBV2 to TRBJ2-1; the match to TRBD2 covers 9 bases. Unmatched junction bases numbered 10, after V lost 3 bases and J lost 7 bases. From germline, CDR1 is SNHLY and CDR2 FYNNEI. The CDR3 runs to 16 residues. The CDR3 is CASSELGREGRNEQFF. The CDR3 DNA reads TGTGCCAGCAGTGAGTTGGGGCGGGAGGGCCGGAATGAGCAGTTCTTC.

The CDR3 nucleotides are TGTGCCAGCAGCTTAAGGTCCGGTGAGCAGTTCTTC. Translated: CASSLRSGEQFF. The J gene is TRBJ2-1, the V gene TRBV7-3, with D unresolved. CDR3 length: 12 amino acids. Germline V gene sequence: CDR1 SGHTA, CDR2 FQGTGA. V lost 1 base, J lost 9 bases, and 7 bases lay in between.

This clone was recorded only once. The chain has TRBV5-1 and TRBJ1-1; the D gene is possibly TRBD1 (6 bases). CDR1 is SGHRS, CDR2 YFSETQ, per germline. This CDR3 region has 14 residues. The V end was cut by 4 bases, the J end by 1 base, with 11 bases between. Here the CDR3 reads CASSITGKNTEAFF. In DNA form, the CDR3 reads TGCGCCAGCAGCATCACAGGGAAGAACACTGAAGCTTTCTTT.

The table lists this clone with a count of one. The genes are TRBV6-5 and TRBJ2-1; possible D gene TRBD1, 5 bases. V was cut by 6 bases and J by 6 bases, with 12 bases left in between. CDR1 is MNHEY, CDR2 SVGAGI, per germline. The CDR3 is 13 amino acids. CDR3 protein: CASSSRVANEQFF. The CDR3, as DNA: TGTGCCAGCAGCTCCAGGGTAGCCAATGAGCAGTTCTTC.

V and J are TRBV5-1 and TRBJ1-2, with 7 bases lining up with TRBD1. The V gene's germline CDR1 is SGHRS and CDR2 YFSETQ. The CDR3 is made up of 13 amino acids. Trimming cost V 4 bases and J 8 bases; bases outside gene matches: 8. Here the CDR3 reads CASSQTGNGGYTF. As DNA, the CDR3 is TGCGCCAGCAGCCAGACAGGGAATGGGGGCTACACCTTC.

This clone was detected once. The V gene is TRBV9, the J gene TRBJ2-7, with D tentatively TRBD2 (6 bases). The ends were cut back, 4 bases at V and 0 bases at J, with 11 bases in the middle. This CDR3 has 14 amino acids. Germline V gives CDR1 SGDLS, CDR2 YYNGEE. The DNA for the CDR3 is TGTGCCAGCAGCTCAAAGACTAGCTCCTACGAGCAGTACTTC. This codes for CASSSKTSSYEQYF.